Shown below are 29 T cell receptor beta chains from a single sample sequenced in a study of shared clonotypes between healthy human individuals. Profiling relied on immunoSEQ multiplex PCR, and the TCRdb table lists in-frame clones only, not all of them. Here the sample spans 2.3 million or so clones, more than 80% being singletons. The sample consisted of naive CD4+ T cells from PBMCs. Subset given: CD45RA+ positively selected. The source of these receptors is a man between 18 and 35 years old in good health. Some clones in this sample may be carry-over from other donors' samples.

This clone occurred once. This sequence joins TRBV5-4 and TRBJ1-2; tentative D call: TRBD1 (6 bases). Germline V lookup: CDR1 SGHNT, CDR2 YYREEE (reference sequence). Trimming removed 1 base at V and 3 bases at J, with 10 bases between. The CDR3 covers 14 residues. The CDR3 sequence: CASSLMTGDYGYTF. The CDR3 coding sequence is TGTGCCAGCAGCTTGATGACAGGAGACTATGGCTACACCTTC. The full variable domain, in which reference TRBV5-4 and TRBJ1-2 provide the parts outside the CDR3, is ETGVTQSPTHLIKTRGQQVTLRCSSQSGHNTVSWYQQALGQGPQFIFQYYREEENGRGNFPPRFSGLQFPNYSSELNVNALELDDSALYLCASSLMTGDYGYTFGSGTRLTVV.

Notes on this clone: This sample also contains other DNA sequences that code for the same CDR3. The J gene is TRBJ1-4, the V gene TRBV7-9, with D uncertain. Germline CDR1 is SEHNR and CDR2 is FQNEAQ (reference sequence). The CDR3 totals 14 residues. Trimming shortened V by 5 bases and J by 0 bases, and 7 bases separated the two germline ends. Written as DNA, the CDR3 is TGTGCCAGCAGCCTTCAGGCAACTAATGAAAAACTGTTTTTT. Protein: CASSLQATNEKLFF.

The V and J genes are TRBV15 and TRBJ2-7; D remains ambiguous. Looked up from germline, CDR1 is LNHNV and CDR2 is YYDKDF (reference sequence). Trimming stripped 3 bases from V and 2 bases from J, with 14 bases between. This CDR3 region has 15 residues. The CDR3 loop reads CATSRDRAVPYEQYF. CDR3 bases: TGTGCCACCAGCAGGGACCGTGCCGTTCCCTACGAGCAGTACTTC.

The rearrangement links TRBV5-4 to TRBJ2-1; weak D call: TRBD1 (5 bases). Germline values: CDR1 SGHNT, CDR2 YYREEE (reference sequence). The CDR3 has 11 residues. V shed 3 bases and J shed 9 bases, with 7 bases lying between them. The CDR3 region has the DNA TGTGCCAGCAGCTCTAGGGGTGAGCAGTTCTTC. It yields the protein CASSSRGEQFF.

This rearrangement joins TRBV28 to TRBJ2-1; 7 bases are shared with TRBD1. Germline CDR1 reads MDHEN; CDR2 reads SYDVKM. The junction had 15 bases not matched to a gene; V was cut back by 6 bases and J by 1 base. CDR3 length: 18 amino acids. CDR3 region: CASRSPGQTSLSYNEQFF. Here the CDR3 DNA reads TGTGCCAGCAGGTCACCGGGACAGACCTCCCTTTCCTACAATGAGCAGTTCTTC. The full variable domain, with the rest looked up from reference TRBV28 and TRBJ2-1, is DVKVTQSSRYLVKRTGEKVFLECVQDMDHENMFWYRQDPGLGLRLIYFSYDVKMKEKGDIPEGYSVSREKKERFSLILESASTNQTSMYLCASRSPGQTSLSYNEQFFGPGTRLTVL.

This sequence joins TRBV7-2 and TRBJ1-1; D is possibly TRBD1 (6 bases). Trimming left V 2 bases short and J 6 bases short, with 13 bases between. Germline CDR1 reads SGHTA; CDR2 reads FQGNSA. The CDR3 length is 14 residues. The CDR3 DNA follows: TGTGCCAGCAGCTTAAAGGGGGGTCTAGCTGAAGCTTTCTTT. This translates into CASSLKGGLAEAFF.

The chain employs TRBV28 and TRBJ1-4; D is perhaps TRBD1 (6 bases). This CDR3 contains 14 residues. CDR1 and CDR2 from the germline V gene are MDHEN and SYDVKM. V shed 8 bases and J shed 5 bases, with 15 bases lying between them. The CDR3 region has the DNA TGTGCCAGCCACAGACAGGCAGGGAATGAAAAACTGTTTTTT. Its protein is CASHRQAGNEKLFF.

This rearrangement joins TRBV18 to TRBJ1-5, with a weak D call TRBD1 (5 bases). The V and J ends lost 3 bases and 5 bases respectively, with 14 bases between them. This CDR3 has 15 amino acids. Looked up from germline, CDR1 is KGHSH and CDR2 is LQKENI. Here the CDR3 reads CASSPGGVSDQPQHF. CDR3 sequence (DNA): TGTGCCAGCTCACCCGGGGGAGTGAGTGATCAGCCCCAGCATTTT. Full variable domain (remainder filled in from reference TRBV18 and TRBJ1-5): NAGVMQNPRHLVRRRGQEARLRCSPMKGHSHVYWYRQLPEEGLKFMVYLQKENIIDESGMPKERFSAEFPKEGPSILRIQQVVRGDSAAYFCASSPGGVSDQPQHFGDGTRLSIL.

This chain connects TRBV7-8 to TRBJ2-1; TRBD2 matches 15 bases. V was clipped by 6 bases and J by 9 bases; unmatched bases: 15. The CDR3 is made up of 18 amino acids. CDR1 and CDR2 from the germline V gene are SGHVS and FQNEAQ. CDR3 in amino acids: CASSLDGLAGGPRGEQFF. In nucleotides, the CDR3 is TGTGCCAGCAGTCTAGACGGACTAGCGGGAGGGCCTAGAGGTGAGCAGTTCTTC.

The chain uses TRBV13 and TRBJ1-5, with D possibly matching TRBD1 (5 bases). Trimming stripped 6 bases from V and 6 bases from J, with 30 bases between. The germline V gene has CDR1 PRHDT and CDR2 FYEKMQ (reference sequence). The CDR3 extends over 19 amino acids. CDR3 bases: TGTGCCAGCAGAGTCGACACGGTCGGTCGAAGAAAAAGGGGTCAGCCCCAGCATTTT. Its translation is CASRVDTVGRRKRGQPQHF.

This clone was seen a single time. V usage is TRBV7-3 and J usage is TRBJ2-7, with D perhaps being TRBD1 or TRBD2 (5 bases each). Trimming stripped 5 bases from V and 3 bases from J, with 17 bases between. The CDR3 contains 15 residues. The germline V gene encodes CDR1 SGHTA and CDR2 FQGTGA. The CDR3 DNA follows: TGTGCCAGCAGCATTGCAGGGAGTACGTACTACGAGCAGTACTTC. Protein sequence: CASSIAGSTYYEQYF.

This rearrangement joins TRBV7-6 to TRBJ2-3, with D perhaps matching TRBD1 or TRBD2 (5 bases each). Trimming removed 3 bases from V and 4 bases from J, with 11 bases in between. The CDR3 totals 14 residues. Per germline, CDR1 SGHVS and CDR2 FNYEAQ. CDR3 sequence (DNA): TGTGCCAGCAGCTTGCAGCAGGGAGCAGATACGCAGTATTTT. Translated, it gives CASSLQQGADTQYF. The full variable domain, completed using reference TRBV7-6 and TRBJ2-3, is GAGVSQSPRYKVTKRGQDVALRCDPISGHVSLYWYRQALGQGPEFLTYFNYEAQQDKSGLPNDRFSAERPEGSISTLTIQRTEQRDSAMYRCASSLQQGADTQYFGPGTRLTVL.

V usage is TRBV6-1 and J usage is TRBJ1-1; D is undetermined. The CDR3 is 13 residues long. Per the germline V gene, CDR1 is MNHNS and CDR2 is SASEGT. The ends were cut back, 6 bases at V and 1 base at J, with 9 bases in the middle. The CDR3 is CASSFYKNTEAFF. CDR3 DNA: TGTGCCAGCAGCTTTTACAAGAACACTGAAGCTTTCTTT.

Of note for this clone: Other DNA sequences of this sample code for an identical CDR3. CDR3 residues: CASSWSQETQYF. CDR3 coding DNA: TGCGCCAGCAGCTGGAGTCAAGAGACCCAGTACTTC. V gene TRBV5-1 combines with J gene TRBJ2-5; the D is unclear. The CDR3 loop spans 12 amino acids. Trimming left V 3 bases short and J 2 bases short, with 5 bases between. The germline V gene has CDR1 SGHRS and CDR2 YFSETQ.

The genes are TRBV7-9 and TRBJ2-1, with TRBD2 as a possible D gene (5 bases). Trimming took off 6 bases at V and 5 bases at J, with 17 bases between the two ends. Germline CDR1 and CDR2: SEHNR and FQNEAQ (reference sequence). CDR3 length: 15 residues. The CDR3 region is CASSLREEAHNEQFF. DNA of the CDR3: TGTGCCAGCAGTCTCCGGGAAGAAGCGCACAATGAGCAGTTCTTC.

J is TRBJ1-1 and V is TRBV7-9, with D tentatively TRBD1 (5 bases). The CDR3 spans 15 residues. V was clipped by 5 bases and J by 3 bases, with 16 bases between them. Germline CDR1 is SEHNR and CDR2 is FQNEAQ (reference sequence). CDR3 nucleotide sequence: TGTGCCAGCAGCCCCGGGGCCGGAGGGTACACTGAAGCTTTCTTT. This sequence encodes CASSPGAGGYTEAFF.

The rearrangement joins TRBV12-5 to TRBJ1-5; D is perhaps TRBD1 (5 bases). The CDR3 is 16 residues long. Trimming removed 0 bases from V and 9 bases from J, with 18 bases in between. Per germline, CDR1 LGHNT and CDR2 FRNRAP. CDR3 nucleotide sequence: TGTGCTAGTGGTTTGGTCCGGGACCCAACTCCTTCGCCCCAGCATTTT. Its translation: CASGLVRDPTPSPQHF.

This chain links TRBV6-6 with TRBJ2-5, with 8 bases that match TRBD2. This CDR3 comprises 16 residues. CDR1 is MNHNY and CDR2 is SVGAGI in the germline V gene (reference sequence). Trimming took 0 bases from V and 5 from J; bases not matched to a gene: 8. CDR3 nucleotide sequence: TGTGCCAGCAGTTACTCGAACGGGAGGGGGGTCGAGACCCAGTACTTC. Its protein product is CASSYSNGRGVETQYF.

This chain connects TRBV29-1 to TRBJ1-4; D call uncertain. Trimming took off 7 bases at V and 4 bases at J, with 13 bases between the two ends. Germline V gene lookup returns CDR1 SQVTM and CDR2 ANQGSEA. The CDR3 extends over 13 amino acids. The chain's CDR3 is CSAGRDRNEKLFF. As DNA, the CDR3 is TGCAGCGCAGGCCGGGATCGTAATGAAAAACTGTTTTTT. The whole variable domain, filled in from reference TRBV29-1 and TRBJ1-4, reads SAVISQKPSRDICQRGTSLTIQCQVDSQVTMMFWYRQQPGQSLTLIATANQGSEATYESGFVIDKFPISRPNLTFSTLTVSNMSPEDSSIYLCSAGRDRNEKLFFGSGTQLSVL.

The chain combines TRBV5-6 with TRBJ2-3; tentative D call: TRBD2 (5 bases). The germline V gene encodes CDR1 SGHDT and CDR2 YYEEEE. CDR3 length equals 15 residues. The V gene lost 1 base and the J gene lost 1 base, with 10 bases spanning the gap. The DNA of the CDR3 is TGTGCCAGCAGCTTGTTCAGCGGCCGCACAGATACGCAGTATTTT. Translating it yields CASSLFSGRTDTQYF.

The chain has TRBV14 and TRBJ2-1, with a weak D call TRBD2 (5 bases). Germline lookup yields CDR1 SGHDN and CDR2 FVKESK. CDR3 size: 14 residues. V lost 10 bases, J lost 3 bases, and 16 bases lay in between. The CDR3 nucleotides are TGTGCCACCATTAAGGGAGAGAACTACAATGAGCAGTTCTTC. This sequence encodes CATIKGENYNEQFF.

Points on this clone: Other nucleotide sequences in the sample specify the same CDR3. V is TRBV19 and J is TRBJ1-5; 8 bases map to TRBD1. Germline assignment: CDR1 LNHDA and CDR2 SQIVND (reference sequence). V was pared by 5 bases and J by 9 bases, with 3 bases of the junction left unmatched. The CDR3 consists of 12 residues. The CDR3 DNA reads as TGTGCCAGTAGTGACAGGGGAAGGCCCCAGCATTTT. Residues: CASSDRGRPQHF.

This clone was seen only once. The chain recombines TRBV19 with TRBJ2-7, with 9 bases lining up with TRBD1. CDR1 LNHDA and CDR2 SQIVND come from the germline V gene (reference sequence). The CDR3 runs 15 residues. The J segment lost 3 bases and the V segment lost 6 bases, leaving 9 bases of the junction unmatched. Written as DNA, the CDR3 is TGTGCCAGTAGCATCCGGGACAGGGCCTTCTACGAGCAGTACTTC. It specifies CASSIRDRAFYEQYF.

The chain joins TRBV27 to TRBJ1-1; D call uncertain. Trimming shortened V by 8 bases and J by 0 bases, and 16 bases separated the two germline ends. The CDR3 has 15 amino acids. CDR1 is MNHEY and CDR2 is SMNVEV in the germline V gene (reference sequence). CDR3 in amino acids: CASRMKWVMNTEAFF. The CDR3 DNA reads TGTGCCAGCCGTATGAAGTGGGTTATGAACACTGAAGCTTTCTTT.

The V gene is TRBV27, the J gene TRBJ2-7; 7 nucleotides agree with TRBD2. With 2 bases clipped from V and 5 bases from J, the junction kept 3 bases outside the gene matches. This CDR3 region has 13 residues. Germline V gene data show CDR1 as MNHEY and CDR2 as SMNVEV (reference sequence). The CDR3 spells CASSLLAEDEQYF. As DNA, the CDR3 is TGTGCCAGCAGTTTACTAGCGGAAGACGAGCAGTACTTC.

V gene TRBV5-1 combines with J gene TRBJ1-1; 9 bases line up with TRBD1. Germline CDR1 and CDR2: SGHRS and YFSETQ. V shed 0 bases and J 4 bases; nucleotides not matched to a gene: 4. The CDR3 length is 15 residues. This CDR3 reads CASSLGTTGGTEAFF. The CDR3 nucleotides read TGCGCCAGCAGCTTGGGCACGACAGGGGGCACTGAAGCTTTCTTT.

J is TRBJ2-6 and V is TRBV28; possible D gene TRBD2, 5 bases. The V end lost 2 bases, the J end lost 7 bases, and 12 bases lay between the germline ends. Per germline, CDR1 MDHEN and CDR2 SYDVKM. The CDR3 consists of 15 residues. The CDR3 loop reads CASSLMRATANVLTF. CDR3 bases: TGTGCCAGCAGTTTAATGCGGGCCACCGCCAACGTCCTGACTTTC.

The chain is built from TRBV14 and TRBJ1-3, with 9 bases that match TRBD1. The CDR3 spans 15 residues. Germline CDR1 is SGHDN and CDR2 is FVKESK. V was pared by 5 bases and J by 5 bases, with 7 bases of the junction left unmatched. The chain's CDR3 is CASSAQTGGRNTIYF. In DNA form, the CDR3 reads TGTGCCAGCAGCGCCCAGACAGGGGGAAGAAACACCATATATTTT.

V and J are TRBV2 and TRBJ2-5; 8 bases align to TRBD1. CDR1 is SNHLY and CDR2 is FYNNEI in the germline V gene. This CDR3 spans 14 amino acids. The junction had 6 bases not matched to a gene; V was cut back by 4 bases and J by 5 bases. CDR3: CASSADRVTETQYF. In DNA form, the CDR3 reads TGTGCCAGCAGTGCGGACAGGGTGACGGAGACCCAGTACTTC.